This T cell receptor (beta chain) is drawn from a study of CD8+CD57+ T cells in acquired aplastic anemia. Patients included in sequencing had previously demonstrated CD8+CD57+ cell expansion by flow cytometry. It was genomic DNA that served as the template for profiling TCR beta VDJ and CDR3. One entry per CDR3 protein, called by TCRdb with MiXCR from the reads. Among around 430,000 distinct CDR3 sequences, around 30% were seen once, and the ten largest hold roughly 0.89%. Deletions cut 8 bases from V and 16 bases from J, with 18 bases between. Germline V lookup: CDR1 MNHNS, CDR2 SASEGT. The CDR3 runs 11 residues.

The sequenced sample consisted of sorted CD4+, CD8+, or CD8+CD57+ T cells (not recorded which) from PBMCs. The chain links TRBV6-1 to TRBJ2-1; the D gene is possibly TRBD2 (7 bases). This clonotype was obtained from a human donor with aplastic anemia. CDR3: CASLGGGKGFF. The DNA of the CDR3 is TGTGCCAGCCTAGGGGGGGGCAAAGGATTCTTC.